Listed below are T cell receptor beta chains from one sample, sequenced in a study of T-cell reconstitution after alpha-beta-depleted transplantation in children. A single record per CDR3 protein comes from TCRdb applying MiXCR to the PCR reads. The data contain fewer than 1 million distinct CDR3 sequences, about 16% of them singletons. The sequencing here drew on PBMCs, mostly from graft donor cells, taken 360 days after TCRalphabeta/CD19-depleted stem cell transplant. All receptors come from a male patient aged 10 to 17 who had a stem cell transplant for acute lymphoblastic leukemia, so the T cells may come from the graft donor. Both conserved end residues are part of each CDR3. The order of the fields is J gene, D gene, V gene, clone size, CDR3 protein, CDR3 DNA. A D gene is named only where the DNA matches it firmly. Rows give clone size only sometimes, using once, few, many, or a class for an expanded clone.

TRBJ1-1,-,TRBV5-1,few,CASSLVAVMNTEAFF,TGCGCCAGCAGCTTGGTCGCCGTAATGAACACTGAAGCTTTCTTT
TRBJ2-2,-,TRBV6-1,many,CASSPRDSMGPGELFF,TGTGCCAGCAGTCCCCGGGACTCCATGGGGCCCGGGGAGCTGTTTTTT
TRBJ2-3,-,TRBV29-1,-,CSVATAGLGLNTQYF,TGCAGCGTTGCCACTGCAGGGCTAGGTCTCAATACGCAGTATTTT
TRBJ1-5,-,TRBV20-1,-,CSAREWGRLGNQPQHF,TGCAGTGCTAGAGAATGGGGACGGTTGGGGAATCAGCCCCAGCATTTT
TRBJ2-6,-,TRBV10-3,few,CAISGGNGGANVLTF,TGTGCCATCAGTGGTGGAAACGGCGGGGCCAACGTCCTGACTTTC
TRBJ1-1,TRBD1,TRBV5-6,-,CASGPEGAPTEAFF,TGTGCCAGCGGCCCGGAGGGGGCCCCCACTGAAGCTTTCTTT
TRBJ2-3,TRBD2,TRBV27,few,CASSWTSKDTQYF,TGTGCCAGCAGCTGGACTAGCAAAGATACGCAGTATTTT
TRBJ2-7,-,TRBV7-9,few,CASSRAGVIEQYF,TGTGCCAGCAGCCGGGCAGGGGTAATTGAGCAGTACTTC
TRBJ1-3,TRBD1,TRBV5-1,few,CASSYDRASGNTIYF,TGCGCCAGCAGCTACGACAGGGCGTCTGGAAACACCATATATTTT
TRBJ2-5,-,TRBV7-6,many,CASSFPDLGSQYF,TGTGCCAGCAGCTTCCCAGATCTAGGTTCCCAGTACTTC
TRBJ2-5,TRBD2,TRBV6-2/TRBV6-3,few,CASSYQPTGFVPSGIEETQYF,TGTGCCAGCAGTTACCAACCGACAGGGTTCGTCCCTAGCGGGATTGAAGAGACCCAGTACTTC
TRBJ1-5,-,TRBV5-1,-,CASSPIGGNGNQPQHF,TGCGCCAGCAGCCCGATTGGGGGCAATGGAAATCAGCCCCAGCATTTT
TRBJ2-3,-,TRBV9,many,CASSVVEPTDTQYF,TGTGCCAGCAGCGTAGTGGAGCCCACAGATACGCAGTATTTT
TRBJ2-5,-,TRBV6-1,-,CASRDDREGRQETQYF,TGTGCCAGCAGGGACGACAGGGAGGGAAGGCAAGAGACCCAGTACTTC
TRBJ2-1,-,TRBV11-1,-,CASSLDTREYNEQFF,TGTGCCAGCAGCTTAGATACTCGGGAGTACAATGAGCAGTTCTTC
TRBJ2-3,-,TRBV5-1,-,CASSPPDSSTDTQYF,TGCGCCAGCAGCCCCCCCGACTCAAGCACAGATACGCAGTATTTT
TRBJ2-1,TRBD1,TRBV24-1,few,CATSDRDREGYNEQFF,TGTGCCACCAGTGACCGGGACAGGGAGGGTTACAATGAGCAGTTCTTC
TRBJ2-3,-,TRBV12-3/TRBV12-4,few,CASSFGTYTQYF,TGTGCCAGCAGTTTCGGGACATATACGCAGTATTTT
TRBJ1-6,TRBD1,TRBV5-1,-,CASSSQGANSPLRF,TGCGCCAGCAGCTCTCAGGGGGCCAATTCACCCCTCCGCTTT
TRBJ2-6,-,TRBV10-3,few,CAIKQDRSGANVLTF,TGTGCCATTAAGCAGGACCGCTCTGGGGCCAACGTCCTGACTTTC
TRBJ1-1,-,TRBV12-3/TRBV12-4,-,CASSFQVRVGTEAFF,TGTGCCAGCAGTTTTCAGGTTAGGGTTGGCACTGAAGCTTTCTTT
TRBJ2-2,TRBD2,TRBV9,few,CASSTGLAGNTGELFF,TGTGCCAGCAGCACCGGACTAGCGGGAAACACCGGGGAGCTGTTTTTT
TRBJ2-1,TRBD2,TRBV4-2,-,CASRLAGGDNEQFF,TGTGCCAGCCGGTTAGCGGGAGGGGACAATGAGCAGTTCTTC
TRBJ1-1,-,TRBV29-1,-,CSVSVMNTEAFF,TGCAGCGTCTCGGTGATGAACACTGAAGCTTTCTTT
TRBJ1-2,TRBD1,TRBV11-2,-,CASSSWDRDIYGYTF,TGTGCCAGCAGCTCATGGGACAGGGATATATATGGCTACACCTTC
TRBJ2-7,TRBD2,TRBV14,-,CASSQEAWLAAYEQYF,TGTGCCAGCAGCCAAGAAGCCTGGCTAGCGGCCTACGAGCAGTACTTC
TRBJ2-1,-,TRBV5-1,-,CASSLVRGAAYNEQFF,TGCGCCAGCAGCTTGGTTAGGGGGGCGGCCTACAATGAGCAGTTCTTC
TRBJ1-2,-,TRBV7-9,many,CASSLGVENYGYTF,TGTGCCAGCAGCTTAGGAGTAGAGAACTATGGCTACACCTTC
TRBJ2-2,-,TRBV7-9,-,CASSPGQFWTGELFF,TGTGCCAGCAGCCCGGGACAATTTTGGACCGGGGAGCTGTTTTTT
TRBJ2-3,TRBD2,TRBV14,few,CASSQRALGISGRRRGTDTQYF,TGTGCCAGCAGCCAACGGGCCTTAGGGATCAGCGGGAGACGGAGAGGCACAGATACGCAGTATTTT
TRBJ2-1,-,TRBV4-1,many,CASSQDLGGILDLYNEQFF,TGCGCCAGCAGCCAAGATCTTGGCGGGATCCTAGACTTGTACAATGAGCAGTTCTTC
TRBJ2-7,-,TRBV7-6,many,CASSLDYLGEQYF,TGTGCCAGCAGCTTAGACTACCTGGGGGAGCAGTACTTC
TRBJ2-1,TRBD1,TRBV6-5,-,CASSYLGQGKGNEQFF,TGTGCCAGCAGTTACCTGGGACAGGGGAAGGGCAATGAGCAGTTCTTC
TRBJ1-4,-,TRBV5-1,-,CASTSGENEKLFF,TGCGCCAGCACCTCAGGGGAAAATGAAAAACTGTTTTTT
TRBJ2-7,-,TRBV11-2,-,CASSVFDPYEQYF,TGTGCCAGCAGCGTATTTGACCCCTACGAGCAGTACTTC
TRBJ2-7,TRBD2,TRBV27,few,CASNFAGTTSYEQYF,TGTGCCAGCAATTTTGCCGGGACTACCTCCTACGAGCAGTACTTC
TRBJ2-1,-,TRBV27,many,CASSLLGYEQFF,TGCGCCAGCAGCTTATTAGGGTATGAGCAGTTCTTC
TRBJ2-3,TRBD2,TRBV20-1,-,CSALTSGGGTDTQYF,TGCAGTGCTCTGACCAGCGGGGGGGGCACAGATACGCAGTATTTT
TRBJ2-7,TRBD2,TRBV6-1,few,CASRAGAGLYEQYF,TGTGCCAGCAGAGCGGGAGCGGGCCTCTACGAGCAGTACTTC
TRBJ2-1,TRBD2,TRBV5-1,many,CASSLLVGGEQQFF,TGCGCCAGCAGCTTACTCGTTGGGGGGGAACAGCAGTTCTTC